Following are 8 T cell receptor beta chains from one sample sequenced in a study of T cell responses to AZD1222 COVID-19 vaccine. The table came from immunoSEQ multiplex PCR; TCRdb's copy has only in-frame clones and leaves some out. The sample lists approximately 160,000 clones, approximately 90% occurring once. The sequencing here drew on peripheral blood, taken on day 0 of AZD1222 vaccination. Receptors originate from an adult in good health.

V is TRBV27 and J is TRBJ2-7, with 7 bases that match TRBD1. This CDR3 has 13 residues. V trimming: 5 bases; J trimming: 4 bases; junction bases outside the gene matches: 5. CDR1 and CDR2 from the germline V gene are MNHEY and SMNVEV (reference sequence). The CDR3 sequence is CASSEDRRYEQYF. As DNA, the CDR3 is TGTGCCAGCAGTGAGGACAGGAGGTACGAGCAGTACTTC.

The chain recombines TRBV5-1 with TRBJ1-3, with a weak D call TRBD1 (5 bases). The CDR3 has 16 residues. Trimming shortened V by 4 bases and J by 2 bases, and 16 bases separated the two germline ends. Germline V CDR1 and CDR2: SGHRS, YFSETQ. The CDR3 DNA reads as TGCGCCAGCAGCGTCCGGGACCCGAGAGCTGGAAACACCATATATTTT. The encoded protein is CASSVRDPRAGNTIYF. Combining the CDR3 with reference TRBV5-1 and TRBJ1-3 gives the whole variable domain KAGVTQTPRYLIKTRGQQVTLSCSPISGHRSVSWYQQTPGQGLQFLFEYFSETQRNKGNFPGRFSGRQFSNSRSEMNVSTLELGDSALYLCASSVRDPRAGNTIYFGEGSWLTVV.

In this sample, this clone turned up once. The rearrangement joins TRBV10-3 to TRBJ2-7; 7 nucleotides agree with TRBD1. J lost 2 bases, V lost 6 bases, and 10 bases had no gene match. The CDR3 length is 15 residues. The germline V gene has CDR1 ENHRY and CDR2 SYGVKD. The CDR3 loop is CAISSTATGPYEQYF. Written as DNA, the CDR3 is TGTGCCATCAGCTCAACAGCGACAGGGCCCTACGAGCAGTACTTC.

The chain links TRBV4-2 to TRBJ2-7; D may be TRBD1 or TRBD2 (5 bases each). V was shortened by 3 bases and J by 3 bases, with 15 bases between the two germline ends. CDR3 length: 15 amino acids. Germline CDR1 and CDR2: LGHNA and YNFKEQ. The CDR3: CASSHFRGENYEQYF. CDR3 nucleotides: TGTGCCAGCAGCCATTTTAGGGGAGAGAACTACGAGCAGTACTTC.

The chain joins TRBV28 to TRBJ2-7, with unresolved D. Judging by the DNA end, TRBJ2-5 fits better; the J call may be wrong. The CDR3 is made up of 12 amino acids. From germline, CDR1 is MDHEN and CDR2 SYDVKM. For the CDR3, the DNA is TGTGCCAGCAGGCCCTCAGCCGGGACCCAGTACTTC. Its protein is CASRPSAGTQYF.

The chain couples TRBV29-1 to TRBJ1-2; D is unclear. The ends were cut back, 3 bases at V and 8 bases at J, with 16 bases in the middle. CDR1 is SQVTM, CDR2 ANQGSEA, per germline. CDR3 length: 13 amino acids. The CDR3 loop reads CSVDRRNLGGYTF. In DNA form, the CDR3 reads TGCAGCGTTGATCGGCGAAACTTGGGAGGCTACACCTTC.

This chain connects TRBV13 to TRBJ1-4, with 8 nucleotides matching TRBD1. Trimming cost V 3 bases and J 7 bases; bases outside gene matches: 4. Germline-derived CDR1 and CDR2 are PRHDT and FYEKMQ (reference sequence). The CDR3 contains 14 residues. The CDR3 DNA reads as TGTGCCAGCAGCTTGGGCACAGGGGGTGAAAAACTGTTTTTT. It is translated as CASSLGTGGEKLFF.

The rearrangement joins TRBV27 to TRBJ1-4; the D is unclear. The germline V gene has CDR1 MNHEY and CDR2 SMNVEV (reference sequence). V shed 5 bases and J shed 5 bases, with 15 bases lying between them. This CDR3 contains 15 residues. This CDR3 is CASSPSPGRNEKLFF. CDR3 sequence (DNA): TGTGCCAGCAGTCCGTCTCCTGGCCGGAATGAAAAACTGTTTTTT.